The T cell receptor (beta chain) described here comes from a study of T cell clonotyping in hematopoietic cell transplantation (dated by TCRdb to about 2021). In terms of the full investigation: Recipient samples taken before transplant were collected after cytoreduction. A total of roughly 130 blood samples were collected in the study from roughly 32 consecutive transplant recipients and their related donors. Recruitment of patients was conducted between late 2015 and 2017, and follow-up was continued until late 2020 or death. Paper-wide results and their limitations: The sample size was limited, and CD4 and CD8 repertoire contributions could not be separated because cells were not sorted. Broader TCR repertoire diversity after transplant was predicted by Inverse Simpson Index values from donors and from recipients before transplant. After transplant, TCR diversity in recipients dropped, and pathologically expanded clonotypes climbed progressively between day 30 and day 180. Just a small fraction of recipient repertoires overlapped with donor repertoires, and more than 97% appeared de novo at the given depth.

This clone has a handful of counts. Its antigen has not been determined. It has no much larger one-base neighbor in the sample; base qualities were not kept. The immunoSEQ assay, a bias-controlled multiplex PCR with V- and J-specific primers, was used to amplify TCR beta CDR3 regions from genomic DNA. A proprietary barcode and Illumina adapter sequences were added to the CDR3 amplicons in a second PCR step. An Illumina MiSeq instrument was used to sequence the CDR3 libraries. As for the original processing: Export and quality control were handled in immunoSEQ Analyzer 3.0, while downstream analyses relied on R Bioconductor and Immunarch. Only productive rearrangements in the normalized downsampled data set were used to calculate repertoire metrics. In the normalized cohort, a clonotype counted as pathologically expanded if the clonotype was larger than 5 templates. The Inverse Simpson Index was used to measure repertoire diversity. To capture all clonotypes, the CMV-specificity analyses were run on the non-normalized data set. TCRdb retrieved this table from immuneACCESS and kept in-frame rearrangements only. Not all clones are present; in checked studies, unresolved V genes account for under half, and no reason is known for the remainder. That table gives V, J and clone size, and the DNA gave D and trimming. Recorded for this sample are roughly 30,000 clones; more than 60% of them occurred a single time. Jointly, the top ten make up less than 8% of the sample.

Taken from the germline V gene, the CDR1 and CDR2 loops are SGHRS and YFSETQ. Inclusive of the bounding cysteine and phenylalanine, the CDR3 is 13 residues long. Only the CDR3 portion is preserved as DNA: 39 bases, with reading frame beginning at the first base. Cut back by 0 bases and 6 bases, the V and J ends lie 6 bases apart. The sample's time point, from its label and the paper: recipient sample about 28 days before transplant, after cytoreduction. Recipient blood was collected about 28 days before transplant and at days 30, 100 and 180 after transplant. Nuclei Lysis Solution was used to extract genomic DNA from fresh or cryopreserved unfractionated peripheral blood mononuclear cells.

The clonotype was recovered from a woman in her 30s with chronic myeloid leukemia. Some clones in this sample may be carry-over from other donors' samples. Recombination joined TRBV5-1 with TRBJ2-2; no D gene can be assigned with confidence. The sample was peripheral blood mononuclear cells, taken before stem cell transplant. The CDR3 region has the sequence CASSLVVAGELFF. Here is the DNA: TGCGCCAGCAGCTTGGTTGTTGCCGGGGAGCTGTTTTTT.